The 5 T cell receptor beta chains below were found in one sample sequenced in a study of cytomegalovirus exposure and HLA in healthy donors. The PCR employed 60 Vbeta primers together with 13 Jbeta primers. Method: immunoSEQ multiplex PCR; TCRdb's copy keeps in-frame clones and lacks some. In all, the sample yields 150,000 or so clones. Material for sequencing was PBMCs. The origin of the receptors is a woman aged 50 to 60 in good health and CMV-seronegative.

The chain is built from TRBV7-3 and TRBJ2-3; D is undetermined. Germline values: CDR1 SGHTA, CDR2 FQGTGA. V lost 3 bases and J lost 4, with 5 bases in between. The CDR3 length is 12 residues. This chain's CDR3 is CASSLSADTQYF. The CDR3 DNA sequence: TGTGCCAGCAGCTTGAGTGCAGATACGCAGTATTTT.

The J gene is TRBJ2-1, the V gene TRBV25-1, with no clear D. V was trimmed by 6 bases and J by 6 bases, leaving 6 bases between them. The length of the CDR3 is 11 residues. Germline V gene sequence: CDR1 MGHDK, CDR2 SYGVNS. CDR3 protein: CASRLFNEQFF. As DNA, the CDR3 is TGTGCCAGCAGACTATTCAATGAGCAGTTCTTC.

This chain links TRBV18 with TRBJ1-1, with TRBD1 identical over 7 bases. The CDR3 runs to 15 residues. The germline V gene has CDR1 KGHSH and CDR2 LQKENI. After removal of 6 bases from V and 0 bases from J, the junction contained 7 bases not matched to a gene. CDR3 residues: CASSLQGEMNTEAFF. CDR3 bases: TGTGCCAGCTCGCTGCAGGGGGAAATGAACACTGAAGCTTTCTTT.

V gene TRBV5-4 combines with J gene TRBJ1-1; no definite D call. Trimming took off 4 bases at V and 1 base at J, with 5 bases between the two ends. The germline V gene has CDR1 SGHNT and CDR2 YYREEE (reference sequence). This CDR3 is built from 12 residues. CDR3 protein: CASSESNTEAFF. CDR3 in DNA: TGTGCCAGCAGCGAGTCGAACACTGAAGCTTTCTTT. The entire variable domain, with the rest obtained from reference TRBV5-4 and TRBJ1-1, is as follows: ETGVTQSPTHLIKTRGQQVTLRCSSQSGHNTVSWYQQALGQGPQFIFQYYREEENGRGNFPPRFSGLQFPNYSSELNVNALELDDSALYLCASSESNTEAFFGQGTRLTVV.

V usage is TRBV19 and J usage is TRBJ2-3; 10 bases match TRBD1. This CDR3 comprises 16 residues. The germline CDR1 and CDR2 sequences are LNHDA and SQIVND (reference sequence). J gave up 3 bases and V 4 bases, and 7 bases lay outside the gene matches. This chain's CDR3 is CASSKRTGGATDTQYF. CDR3 coding DNA: TGTGCCAGTAGTAAACGGACAGGGGGAGCGACAGATACGCAGTATTTT.